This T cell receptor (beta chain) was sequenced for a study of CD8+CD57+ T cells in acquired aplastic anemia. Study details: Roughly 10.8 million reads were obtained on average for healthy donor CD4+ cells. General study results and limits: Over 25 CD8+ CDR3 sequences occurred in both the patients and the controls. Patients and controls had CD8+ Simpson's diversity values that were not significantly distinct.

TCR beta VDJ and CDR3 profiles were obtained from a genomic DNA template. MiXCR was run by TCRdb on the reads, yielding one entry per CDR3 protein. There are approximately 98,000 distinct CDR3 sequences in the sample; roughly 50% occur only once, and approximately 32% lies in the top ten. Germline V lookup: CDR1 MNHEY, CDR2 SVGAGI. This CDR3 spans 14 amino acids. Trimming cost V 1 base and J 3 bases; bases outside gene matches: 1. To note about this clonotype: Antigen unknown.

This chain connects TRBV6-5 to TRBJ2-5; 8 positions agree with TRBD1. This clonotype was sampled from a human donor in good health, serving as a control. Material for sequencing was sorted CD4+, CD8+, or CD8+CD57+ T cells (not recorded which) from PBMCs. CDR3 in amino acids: CASSYLQGEETQYF. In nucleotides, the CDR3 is TGTGCCAGCAGTTACTTACAGGGGGAAGAGACCCAGTACTTC.